This is a list of T cell receptor beta chains from one sample in a study of cytomegalovirus exposure and HLA in healthy donors. The table came from immunoSEQ multiplex PCR; TCRdb's copy has only in-frame clones and leaves some out. The sample consists of roughly 63,000 clones, about 75% of them appearing once. Sequencing was carried out using PBMCs. Receptors originate from a woman in her forties in good health and CMV-seropositive. Both conserved end residues are part of each CDR3. The order of the fields is D gene, V gene, J gene, clone size, CDR3 protein, CDR3 DNA. A D gene is named only where the DNA matches it firmly. For some rows the clone size is stated as once, few or many, or as a class when expanded; others skip it.

D: NA; V: TRBV30; J: TRBJ1-1; size: NA; CDR3: CAWSRTGMNTEAFF; DNA: TGTGCCTGGAGCCGAACAGGGATGAACACTGAAGCTTTCTTT
D: TRBD1; V: TRBV19; J: TRBJ2-3; size: few; CDR3: CACRDRGHSSTDTQYF; DNA: TGTGCCTGCCGGGACAGGGGGCATTCTAGCACAGATACGCAGTATTTT
D: NA; V: TRBV4-3; J: TRBJ2-2; size: NA; CDR3: CASSQEAPGTGELFF; DNA: TGCGCCAGCAGCCAAGAAGCTCCGGGCACCGGGGAGCTGTTTTTT
D: NA; V: TRBV29-1; J: TRBJ1-6; size: few; CDR3: CSVAAGDNSPLHF; DNA: TGCAGCGTTGCAGCCGGAGATAATTCACCCCTCCACTTT
D: TRBD2; V: TRBV5-4; J: TRBJ2-3; size: NA; CDR3: CASSDPSERGTDTQYF; DNA: TGTGCCAGCAGCGATCCCTCGGAGCGGGGGACAGATACGCAGTATTTT
D: NA; V: TRBV9; J: TRBJ1-2; size: NA; CDR3: CASSVGGQTNYGYTF; DNA: TGTGCCAGCAGCGTAGGAGGACAGACTAACTATGGCTACACCTTC
D: NA; V: TRBV5-1; J: TRBJ1-1; size: few; CDR3: CASSLQGPENTEAFF; DNA: TGCGCCAGCAGCTTGCAGGGCCCAGAGAACACTGAAGCTTTCTTT
D: TRBD2; V: TRBV4-2; J: TRBJ2-3; size: NA; CDR3: CASSQGGGGDDTDTQYF; DNA: TGTGCCAGCAGCCAGGGGGGTGGGGGGGATGACACAGATACGCAGTATTTT
D: NA; V: TRBV5-4; J: TRBJ1-2; size: NA; CDR3: CASSLAAGGHSDGYTF; DNA: TGTGCCAGCAGTTTGGCTGCCGGCGGCCATTCGGATGGCTACACCTTC
D: NA; V: TRBV9; J: TRBJ2-3; size: once; CDR3: CASSEGAARDTQYF; DNA: TGTGCCAGCAGCGAAGGGGCCGCCCGAGATACGCAGTATTTT
D: NA; V: TRBV30; J: TRBJ2-7; size: few; CDR3: CAWDISSYEQYF; DNA: TGTGCCTGGGACATTAGCTCCTACGAGCAGTACTTC
D: NA; V: TRBV19; J: TRBJ2-7; size: NA; CDR3: CASRIAGSSYEQYF; DNA: TGTGCCAGTAGGATCGCGGGGAGCTCCTACGAGCAGTACTTC
D: TRBD1; V: TRBV6-1; J: TRBJ2-7; size: few; CDR3: CASSVMGDRPYEQYF; DNA: TGTGCCAGCAGCGTCATGGGGGACAGACCCTACGAGCAGTACTTC
D: TRBD1; V: TRBV25-1; J: TRBJ1-2; size: NA; CDR3: CASSGGGTGAGGYYGYTF; DNA: TGTGCCAGCAGTGGGGGTGGGACAGGGGCCGGGGGATACTATGGCTACACCTTC
D: NA; V: TRBV5-8; J: TRBJ1-2; size: NA; CDR3: CASSLPQGVYGYTF; DNA: TGTGCCAGCAGCTTGCCGCAGGGCGTCTATGGCTACACCTTC
D: NA; V: TRBV6-6; J: TRBJ1-2; size: NA; CDR3: CASSHQGGGWGYTF; DNA: TGTGCCAGCAGTCACCAGGGAGGCGGATGGGGCTACACCTTC
D: TRBD1; V: TRBV10-3; J: TRBJ1-2; size: NA; CDR3: CAISLDRAGGYTF; DNA: TGTGCCATCAGTCTGGACAGGGCCGGTGGCTACACCTTC
D: NA; V: TRBV7-7; J: TRBJ1-5; size: NA; CDR3: CASSLVTENQPQHF; DNA: TGTGCCAGCAGCTTAGTGACAGAGAATCAGCCCCAGCATTTT
D: NA; V: TRBV19; J: TRBJ1-5; size: NA; CDR3: CASRTSTQGNQPQHF; DNA: TGTGCCAGCCGGACTTCCACCCAAGGCAATCAGCCCCAGCATTTT
D: NA; V: TRBV18; J: TRBJ1-4; size: NA; CDR3: CASSPGGQPSEKLFF; DNA: TGTGCCAGCTCACCTGGTGGACAACCGTCTGAAAAACTGTTTTTT
D: NA; V: TRBV7-8; J: TRBJ1-1; size: NA; CDR3: CASSLVGSGTEAFF; DNA: TGTGCCAGCAGCTTAGTTGGGTCGGGGACTGAAGCTTTCTTT
D: NA; V: TRBV7-8; J: TRBJ2-1; size: NA; CDR3: CASRARGNEQFF; DNA: TGTGCCAGCAGGGCAAGGGGCAATGAGCAGTTCTTC
D: NA; V: TRBV5-4; J: TRBJ1-1; size: NA; CDR3: CASSLGALNTEAFF; DNA: TGTGCCAGCAGCTTGGGGGCCCTAAACACTGAAGCTTTCTTT
D: NA; V: TRBV2; J: TRBJ1-3; size: NA; CDR3: CASSDPDTEDTIYF; DNA: TGTGCCAGCAGTGATCCGGACACTGAGGACACCATATATTTT
D: NA; V: TRBV14; J: TRBJ1-1; size: few; CDR3: CASSQVDRTNTEAFF; DNA: TGTGCCAGCAGCCAAGTGGACAGAACCAACACTGAAGCTTTCTTT
D: TRBD1; V: TRBV5-1; J: TRBJ1-2; size: NA; CDR3: CASSFDRVAGYTF; DNA: TGCGCCAGCAGCTTCGACAGGGTCGCTGGCTACACCTTC
D: NA; V: TRBV6-5; J: TRBJ1-3; size: NA; CDR3: CASSYARFSGNTIYF; DNA: TGTGCCAGCAGTTACGCGCGGTTCTCTGGAAACACCATATATTTT
D: NA; V: TRBV10-1; J: TRBJ2-7; size: NA; CDR3: CASSLYPGHGYYEQYF; DNA: TGCGCCAGCAGTCTATACCCGGGACACGGATACTACGAGCAGTACTTC
D: TRBD1; V: TRBV15; J: TRBJ1-5; size: NA; CDR3: CATGRDRDAQPQHF; DNA: TGTGCCACCGGGCGGGACAGGGATGCTCAGCCCCAGCATTTT